This T cell receptor beta chain was documented in a study of tumor-infiltrating lymphocytes in primary liver carcinoma. With regard to this clonotype: This clone may be a read error of a much larger clone one base away.

Between 20 and 30 mg of unsorted bulk tissue served as the source from which RNA and DNA were co-extracted. The authors made TCR beta cDNA from about 500 ng total RNA with a constant-region primer. For TCR beta, libraries were produced by three nested multiplex PCR rounds using slightly modified ARM-PCR. The study ran its first two PCR rounds for 9 to 10 cycles each, using TRBV1-TRBV30 forward primers and a C-beta reverse primer. TCRdb re-derived calls from the multiplex PCR reads in MiXCR, one entry per CDR3 protein. The table records about 120,000 distinct CDR3 sequences, around 70% of them present only once. The CDR3 runs to 14 residues. Trimming cost V 1 base and J 4 bases, with 11 bases left between them. Germline V gene data show CDR1 as SGHRS and CDR2 as YFSETQ.

V gene TRBV5-1 combines with J gene TRBJ1-1, with D maybe TRBD1 (5 bases). The receptor was isolated from a woman aged 55-69 years with primary liver carcinoma and hepatitis B virus infection. The specimen sequenced was tumor-adjacent normal liver tissue. The CDR3 sequence: CASSLYERGTEAFF. The DNA for the CDR3 is TGCGCCAGCAGCTTGTACGAGAGGGGCACTGAAGCTTTCTTT.